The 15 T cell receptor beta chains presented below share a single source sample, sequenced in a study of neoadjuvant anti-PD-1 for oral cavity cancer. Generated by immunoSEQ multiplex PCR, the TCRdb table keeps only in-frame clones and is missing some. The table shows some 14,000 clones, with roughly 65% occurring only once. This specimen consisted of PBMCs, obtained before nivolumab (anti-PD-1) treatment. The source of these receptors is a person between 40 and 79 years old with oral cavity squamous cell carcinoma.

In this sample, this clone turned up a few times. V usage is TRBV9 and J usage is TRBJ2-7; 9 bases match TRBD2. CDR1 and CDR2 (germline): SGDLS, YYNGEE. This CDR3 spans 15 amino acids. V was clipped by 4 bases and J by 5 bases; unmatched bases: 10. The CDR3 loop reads CASSLLAGVIDEQYF. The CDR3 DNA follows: TGTGCCAGCAGCCTCTTAGCGGGAGTGATAGACGAGCAGTACTTC.

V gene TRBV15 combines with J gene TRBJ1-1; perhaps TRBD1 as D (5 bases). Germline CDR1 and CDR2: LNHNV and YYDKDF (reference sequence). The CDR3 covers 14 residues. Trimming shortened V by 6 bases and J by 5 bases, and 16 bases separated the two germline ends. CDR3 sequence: CATSNVGGRTEAFF. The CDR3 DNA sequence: TGTGCCACCAGTAACGTTGGGGGGAGGACTGAAGCTTTCTTT.

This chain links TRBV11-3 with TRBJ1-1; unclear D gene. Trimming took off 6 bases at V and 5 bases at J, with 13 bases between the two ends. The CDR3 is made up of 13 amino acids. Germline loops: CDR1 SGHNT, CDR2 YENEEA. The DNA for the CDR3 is TGTGCCAGCAGACAGCCTCTGGGGACTGAAGCTTTCTTT. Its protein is CASRQPLGTEAFF.

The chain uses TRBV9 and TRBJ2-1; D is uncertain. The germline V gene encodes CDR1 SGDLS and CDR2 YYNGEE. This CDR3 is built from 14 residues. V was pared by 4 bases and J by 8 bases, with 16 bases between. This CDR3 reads CASSPGFGSDEQFF. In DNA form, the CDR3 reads TGTGCCAGCAGCCCCGGTTTTGGTTCGGATGAGCAGTTCTTC.

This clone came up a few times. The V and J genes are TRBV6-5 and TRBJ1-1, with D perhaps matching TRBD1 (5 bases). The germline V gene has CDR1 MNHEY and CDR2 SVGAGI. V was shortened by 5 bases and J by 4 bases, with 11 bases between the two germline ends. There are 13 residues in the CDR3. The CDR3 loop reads CASSRDPITEAFF. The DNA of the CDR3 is TGTGCCAGCAGTCGGGACCCGATCACTGAAGCTTTCTTT.

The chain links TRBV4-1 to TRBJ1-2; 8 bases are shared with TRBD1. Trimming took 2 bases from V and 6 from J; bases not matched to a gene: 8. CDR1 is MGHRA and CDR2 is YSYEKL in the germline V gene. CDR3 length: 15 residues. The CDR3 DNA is TGCGCCAGCAGCCAACTGGACAGGGCGCAGGATGGCTACACCTTC. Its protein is CASSQLDRAQDGYTF.

The CDR3 nucleotides are TGTGCCAGTAGTACCGGACGGAAAGAGACCCAGTACTTC. It is translated as CASSTGRKETQYF. V is TRBV19 and J is TRBJ2-5; D unclear. V lost 4 bases and J 3 bases, leaving 9 bases between the germline ends. The CDR3 totals 13 residues. CDR1 is LNHDA and CDR2 is SQIVND in the germline V gene (reference sequence).

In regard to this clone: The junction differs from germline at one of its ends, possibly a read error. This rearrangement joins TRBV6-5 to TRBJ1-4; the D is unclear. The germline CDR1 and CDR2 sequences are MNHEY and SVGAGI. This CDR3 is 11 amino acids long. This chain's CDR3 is CASSYSGGLEF. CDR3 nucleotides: TGTGCCAGCAGTTACTCAGGAGGGTTAGAATTT.

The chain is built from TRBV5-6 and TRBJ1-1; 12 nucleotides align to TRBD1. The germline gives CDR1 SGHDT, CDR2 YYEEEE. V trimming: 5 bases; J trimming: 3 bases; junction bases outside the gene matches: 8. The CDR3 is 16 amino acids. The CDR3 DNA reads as TGTGCCAGCAGTCTCGGGACAGGGGGCTTTGACACTGAAGCTTTCTTT. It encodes CASSLGTGGFDTEAFF.

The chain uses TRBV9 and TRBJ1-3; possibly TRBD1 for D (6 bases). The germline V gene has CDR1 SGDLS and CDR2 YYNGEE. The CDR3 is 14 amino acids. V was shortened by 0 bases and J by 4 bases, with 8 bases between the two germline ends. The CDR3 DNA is TGTGCCAGCAGCGTAGTGGGACACGGAAACACCATATATTTT. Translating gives CASSVVGHGNTIYF.

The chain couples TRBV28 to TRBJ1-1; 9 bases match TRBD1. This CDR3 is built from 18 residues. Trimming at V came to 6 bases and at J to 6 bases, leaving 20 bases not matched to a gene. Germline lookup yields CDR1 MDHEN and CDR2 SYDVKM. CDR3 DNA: TGTGCCAGCAGAGTTCCAAACAGGGGGCGCTTGCCTGGACCTGAAGCTTTCTTT. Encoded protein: CASRVPNRGRLPGPEAFF.

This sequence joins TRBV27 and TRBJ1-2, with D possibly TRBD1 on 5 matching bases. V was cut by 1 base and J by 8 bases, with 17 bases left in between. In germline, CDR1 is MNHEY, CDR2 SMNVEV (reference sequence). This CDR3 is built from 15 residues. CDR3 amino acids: CASSLWGGGVRGYTF. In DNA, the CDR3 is TGTGCCAGCAGTTTATGGGGCGGAGGTGTGAGAGGCTACACCTTC.

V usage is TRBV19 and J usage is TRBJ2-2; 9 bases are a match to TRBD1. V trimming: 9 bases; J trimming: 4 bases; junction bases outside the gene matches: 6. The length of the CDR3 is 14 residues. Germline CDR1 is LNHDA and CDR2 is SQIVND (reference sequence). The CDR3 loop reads CASRDRGSTGELFF. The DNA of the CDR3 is TGTGCCAGCAGAGACAGGGGGAGCACCGGGGAGCTGTTTTTT.

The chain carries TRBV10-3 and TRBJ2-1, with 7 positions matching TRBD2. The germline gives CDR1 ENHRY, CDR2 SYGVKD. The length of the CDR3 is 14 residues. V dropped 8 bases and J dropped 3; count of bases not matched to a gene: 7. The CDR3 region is CAIGEGLSYNEQFF. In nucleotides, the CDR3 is TGTGCCATCGGGGAGGGACTCAGCTACAATGAGCAGTTCTTC.

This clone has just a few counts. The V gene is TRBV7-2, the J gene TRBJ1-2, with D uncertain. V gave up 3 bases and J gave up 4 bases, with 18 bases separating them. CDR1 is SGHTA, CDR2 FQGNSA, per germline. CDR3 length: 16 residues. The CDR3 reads CASSLSFLIEGYGYTF. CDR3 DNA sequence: TGTGCCAGCAGCTTGTCCTTTCTAATCGAGGGCTATGGCTACACCTTC.